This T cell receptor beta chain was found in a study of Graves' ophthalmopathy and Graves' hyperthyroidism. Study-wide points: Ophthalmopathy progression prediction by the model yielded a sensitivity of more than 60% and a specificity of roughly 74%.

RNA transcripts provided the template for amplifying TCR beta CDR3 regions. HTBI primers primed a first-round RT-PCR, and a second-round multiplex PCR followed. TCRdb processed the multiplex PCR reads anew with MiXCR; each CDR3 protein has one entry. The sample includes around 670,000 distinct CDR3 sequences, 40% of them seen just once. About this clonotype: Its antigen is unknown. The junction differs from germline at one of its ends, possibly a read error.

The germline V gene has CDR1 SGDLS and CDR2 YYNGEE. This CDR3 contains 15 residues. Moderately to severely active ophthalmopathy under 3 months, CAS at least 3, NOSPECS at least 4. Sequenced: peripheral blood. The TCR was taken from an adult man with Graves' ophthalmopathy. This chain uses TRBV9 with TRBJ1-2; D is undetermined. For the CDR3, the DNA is TGTGCCAGCAGCCCACAGTACGTTATTGGCTATGGCTACATCTTC. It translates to CASSPQYVIGYGYIF.